A selection of T cell receptor beta chains follows, all from one sample in a study of beta chain features in type 1 diabetes. The data were produced by immunoSEQ multiplex PCR, yet TCRdb's version contains in-frame clones alone and is incomplete. Of 300,000 to 350,000 clones in the sample, around 9.3% were seen once. The sequenced material came from central memory CD4+ T cells from blood. The receptors stem from a young man with type 1 diabetes. CDR3s leave out the opening cysteine and the closing phenylalanine or tryptophan. The order of the fields is J gene, V gene, clone size, D gene, CDR3 protein. A D gene is named only where the DNA matches it firmly. Clone size is stated in some rows and not others, as once, few, many or a class when expanded.

>TRBJ1-6|TRBV4-1|.|.
ASGTDYNSPLH
>TRBJ1-4|TRBV5-4|.|.
ASSLGTGNEKLF
>TRBJ2-5|TRBV25-1|once|TRBD2
ASSESGGETQY
>TRBJ2-3|TRBV7-2|few|.
ASSQGNTQY
>TRBJ2-7|TRBV6-6|few|.
ASSNRDSYEQY
>TRBJ1-2|TRBV28|few|.
ASSLNNYGYT
>TRBJ2-1|TRBV19|few|TRBD2
ASSPAAGGQIEQF
>TRBJ2-1|TRBV5-1|few|TRBD1
ASSPEQGANEQF
>TRBJ2-3|TRBV27|.|TRBD2
ASSSGLAVTDTQY
>TRBJ1-6|TRBV6-5|many|.
ASRTGSGGSPLH
>TRBJ1-4|TRBV7-9|few|.
ASSKGRDGKLF
>TRBJ2-3|TRBV10-3|.|.
AISVEGSWDTQY
>TRBJ2-1|TRBV19|.|.
ASSIEGQGLYSYNEQF
>TRBJ1-5|TRBV6-1|few|TRBD1
AISADRGGGNQPQH
>TRBJ2-6|TRBV13|.|.
ASSFRQVNSGANVLT
>TRBJ2-7|TRBV5-1|few|.
ASSAGQNYEQY
>TRBJ2-1|TRBV5-4|.|.
ASSLDPYMYEQF
>TRBJ1-5|TRBV30|.|TRBD1
AWGDRANQPQH
>TRBJ1-6|TRBV7-2|.|TRBD1
ASSPNRGGRSPLH
>TRBJ1-5|TRBV16|many|.
ASSPQEGVDSNQPQH
>TRBJ2-1|TRBV5-1|few|TRBD1
ASSLRQDRDEQF
>TRBJ2-1|TRBV9|few|TRBD1
ASSDGTGTPHRQF
>TRBJ1-1|TRBV30|few|TRBD1
AWSPGQGNTEAF
>TRBJ2-1|TRBV7-9|few|.
ASSLDGNNEQF
>TRBJ1-5|TRBV7-2|.|.
ASSLEGGGNQPQH
>TRBJ1-2|TRBV28|few|.
ASITPDWAKTYT
>TRBJ2-3|TRBV2|.|TRBD2
ASSEAGGSTDTQY
>TRBJ2-3|TRBV10-3|few|TRBD1
AIRGDRGISDTQY
>TRBJ2-1|TRBV2|few|.
ASSEAGLSSFNEQF
>TRBJ1-2|TRBV7-2|.|TRBD1
ASSPDRVNYGYT
>TRBJ2-5|TRBV7-9|few|TRBD2
ASSKSRASGGRETQY
>TRBJ1-1|TRBV6-6|few|.
ASSTFPTRDEAF
>TRBJ1-3|TRBV5-1|few|.
ASSLATGSGNTIY
>TRBJ2-5|TRBV11-2|.|.
ASSRGQWAETQY
>TRBJ2-3|TRBV7-2|.|TRBD2
ASKVARGEVTQY
>TRBJ1-5|TRBV19|few|.
ASRFRRMGNQPQH
>TRBJ2-7|TRBV27|.|.
ASSLSVKTSRAEQY
>TRBJ1-2|TRBV2|.|.
ASAGSGYT
>TRBJ2-7|TRBV30|few|.
AWRTPGAYEQY
>TRBJ1-3|TRBV18|few|.
ASSPRHLDTIY
>TRBJ2-2|TRBV5-1|.|TRBD1
ASSSTGTGVGELF
>TRBJ1-5|TRBV5-6|.|TRBD1
ASSLMGQGSNQPQH
>TRBJ2-1|TRBV10-1|.|.
ASSERVTYNEQF
>TRBJ1-1|TRBV18|few|TRBD1
ASSLTGNGEAF
>TRBJ1-5|TRBV2|.|.
ASSGGSNSNQPQH
>TRBJ1-2|TRBV2|few|.
ASSEDTGTDGHT
>TRBJ1-2|TRBV2|few|.
ASSESDLNYGYT
>TRBJ2-3|TRBV7-2|few|.
ASSGRVTPSGTDTQY
>TRBJ2-3|TRBV7-2|few|TRBD1
ASSLSGQNTDTQY
>TRBJ2-3|TRBV7-2|many|TRBD2
ASTPRPSGGSSTDTQY
>TRBJ1-4|TRBV7-9|many|TRBD1
ASSRGQADLEKLF
>TRBJ2-5|TRBV5-1|.|TRBD2
ASSLVGSGEETQY
>TRBJ2-1|TRBV5-1|few|.
ASSFTGSRNEQF
>TRBJ2-1|TRBV28|many|.
ASSSQGYSYNEQF